These 29 T cell receptor beta chains were sequenced from one sample in a study of PD-1 blockade in classical Hodgkin lymphoma. All the patients suffered relapse after autologous stem cell transplantation, and brentuximab vedotin exposure differed. Repertoires were generated with immunoSEQ multiplex PCR, while TCRdb's copy carries only in-frame clones and drops some. The sample yields about 46,000 clones, about 78% seen once. The material sequenced was peripheral blood mononuclear cells (PBMCs), taken before the second cycle of nivolumab. These receptors all stem from a human donor with classical Hodgkin lymphoma.

The V call is TRBV6-6, the J call TRBJ2-2; TRBD2 agrees at 13 bases. This CDR3 is 16 amino acids long. Germline V lookup: CDR1 MNHNY, CDR2 SVGAGI (reference sequence). The V and J ends lost 6 bases and 5 bases, in that order; junction bases with no gene match: 6. CDR3 in DNA: TGTGCCAGCAGAAACCCGGGACTAGCGGGAACCGGGGAGCTGTTTTTT. Amino acids: CASRNPGLAGTGELFF.

This clone was counted only a few times. The sample carries other DNA sequences with the same CDR3. The J gene is TRBJ2-7, the V gene TRBV5-1; tentative D call: TRBD2 (5 bases). Germline V gene lookup returns CDR1 SGHRS and CDR2 YFSETQ. This CDR3 is built from 15 residues. V lost 2 bases and J 0 bases, leaving 12 bases between the germline ends. The CDR3 DNA sequence: TGCGCCAGCAGCTTTAACGGGAAGAGCTCCTACGAGCAGTACTTC. This codes for CASSFNGKSSYEQYF.

V gene TRBV10-3 combines with J gene TRBJ1-2; D is unclear. CDR1 ENHRY and CDR2 SYGVKD come from the germline V gene. V was cut by 4 bases and J by 4 bases, with 10 bases left in between. The CDR3 has 13 amino acids. The CDR3 spells CAISGSAPYGYTF. The CDR3 DNA reads as TGTGCCATCAGTGGCTCTGCACCCTATGGCTACACCTTC.

The V and J genes are TRBV7-4 and TRBJ1-1; possibly TRBD1 for D (5 bases). Germline V CDR1 and CDR2: SGHVT, SQSDAQ. V dropped 5 bases and J dropped 0 bases, with 10 bases sitting between them. This CDR3 has 14 residues. CDR3 DNA: TGTGCCAGCAGCCCGGGACGAGTGAACACTGAAGCTTTCTTT. It specifies CASSPGRVNTEAFF.

The V gene is TRBV7-9, the J gene TRBJ2-7, with TRBD1 matching over 8 bases. Germline trimming cut 4 bases from V and 6 bases from J; bases unmatched to any gene: 11. Germline V gene sequence: CDR1 SEHNR, CDR2 FQNEAQ (reference sequence). CDR3 size: 15 residues. DNA for the CDR3: TGTGCCAGCAGCTCAATCGGACAGGGATTGAGCGAGCAGTACTTC. This sequence encodes CASSSIGQGLSEQYF.

This chain uses TRBV19 with TRBJ1-2, with 11 bases matching TRBD1. There are 15 residues in the CDR3. V shed 5 bases and J 4 bases; nucleotides not matched to a gene: 6. Germline CDR1 is LNHDA and CDR2 is SQIVND (reference sequence). CDR3 DNA sequence: TGTGCCAGTAGTTTCAGGACAGGGGGCGGCTATGGCTACACCTTC. Protein product: CASSFRTGGGYGYTF.

The chain links TRBV29-1 to TRBJ2-3, with 7 nucleotides matching TRBD1. CDR1 SQVTM and CDR2 ANQGSEA come from the germline V gene. There are 13 residues in the CDR3. V lost 3 bases to trimming and J lost 5 bases; unmatched junction nucleotides: 5. As DNA, the CDR3 is TGCAGCGTTGAGGGGACAGTCGGAGATACGCAGTATTTT. Translated: CSVEGTVGDTQYF.

The chain couples TRBV7-2 to TRBJ2-7, with 7 bases aligning to TRBD2. CDR3 length equals 14 residues. The J segment lost 3 bases and the V segment lost 1 base, leaving 3 bases of the junction unmatched. The germline CDR1 and CDR2 sequences are SGHTA and FQGNSA. As DNA, the CDR3 is TGTGCCAGCAGCTTAGGCGGGAGAATCTACGAGCAGTACTTC. Protein product: CASSLGGRIYEQYF.

This clone was picked up a small number of times. The chain carries TRBV18 and TRBJ1-5; 8 bases align to TRBD1. This CDR3 contains 14 residues. Germline V CDR1 and CDR2: KGHSH, LQKENI. The V gene end was trimmed by 4 bases and the J gene end by 6 bases; junction bases not matched to a gene: 5. CDR3 in amino acids: CASSQGQGSQPQHF. The CDR3 nucleotides read TGTGCCAGCTCACAAGGACAGGGAAGTCAGCCCCAGCATTTT.

Comments on this clone: At the DNA level, this CDR3 is encoded by other sequences in the same sample as well. The chain couples TRBV6-6 to TRBJ2-3; D remains unclear. Looked up from germline, CDR1 is MNHNY and CDR2 is SVGAGI (reference sequence). V was pared by 5 bases and J by 6 bases, with 9 bases between. The CDR3 contains 12 residues. The CDR3 sequence: CASSLGADTQYF. CDR3 nucleotide sequence: TGTGCCAGCAGTCTGGGCGCGGATACGCAGTATTTT.

The chain carries TRBV6-6 and TRBJ2-7; D not certain. The germline V gene has CDR1 MNHNY and CDR2 SVGAGI (reference sequence). V lost 7 bases and J lost 4, with 17 bases in between. This CDR3 region has 14 residues. The CDR3 region is CASTDGRLSYEQYF. The CDR3 DNA sequence: TGTGCCAGCACCGATGGCAGGTTGTCTTACGAGCAGTACTTC.

This clone was detected a few times. The gene calls are TRBV19 and TRBJ2-5, with 8 positions matching TRBD1. CDR1 LNHDA and CDR2 SQIVND come from the germline V gene (reference sequence). Unmatched junction bases numbered 14, after V lost 1 base and J lost 4 bases. There are 18 residues in the CDR3. This CDR3 is CASSIAPFLAGGRETQYF. As DNA, the CDR3 is TGTGCCAGTAGTATAGCCCCCTTTTTGGCAGGGGGCAGAGAGACCCAGTACTTC. Together with reference TRBV19 and TRBJ2-5, the CDR3 gives the full variable domain: DGGITQSPKYLFRKEGQNVTLSCEQNLNHDAMYWYRQDPGQGLRLIYYSQIVNDFQKGDIAEGYSVSREKKESFPLTVTSAQKNPTAFYLCASSIAPFLAGGRETQYFGPGTRLLVL.

In its sample, this clone ranks as medium-sized. The chain recombines TRBV4-3 with TRBJ1-2; D gene uncertain. This CDR3 has 13 amino acids. Trimming cost V 0 bases and J 9 bases, with 11 bases left between them. Germline assignment: CDR1 LGHNA and CDR2 YSLEER. The CDR3 region has the DNA TGCGCCAGCAGCCAAGAAAGGAGGGCGAGCTACACCTTC. The encoded protein is CASSQERRASYTF.

The chain joins TRBV6-5 to TRBJ2-7; D call uncertain. The CDR3 loop spans 14 amino acids. Germline V gene lookup returns CDR1 MNHEY and CDR2 SVGAGI. The V gene lost 6 bases and the J gene lost 2 bases, with 14 bases spanning the gap. The CDR3 bases are TGTGCCAGCAGGAGGCCGGGCGGCACCTACGAGCAGTACTTC. Translated, it gives CASRRPGGTYEQYF.

The CDR3 loop reads CASSQDVRETQYF. The CDR3, as DNA: TGCGCCAGCAGCCAAGATGTGCGGGAGACCCAGTACTTC. The genes are TRBV4-3 and TRBJ2-5, with D unclear. The CDR3 has 13 amino acids. V lost 0 bases and J lost 5, with 7 bases in between. From germline, CDR1 is LGHNA and CDR2 YSLEER.

V gene TRBV28 combines with J gene TRBJ1-6, with 7 bases aligning to TRBD1. The ends lost 2 bases at V and 13 bases at J; junction bases unmatched: 11. The CDR3 contains 15 residues. Germline CDR1 MDHEN, CDR2 SYDVKM. The CDR3 sequence is CASSLNRGVPLPLHF. Here the CDR3 DNA reads TGTGCCAGCAGTTTAAACAGGGGCGTCCCTTTGCCCCTCCACTTT. Drawing the rest from reference TRBV28 and TRBJ1-6, the complete variable domain is DVKVTQSSRYLVKRTGEKVFLECVQDMDHENMFWYRQDPGLGLRLIYFSYDVKMKEKGDIPEGYSVSREKKERFSLILESASTNQTSMYLCASSLNRGVPLPLHFGNGTRLTVT.

V is TRBV9 and J is TRBJ2-3; D gene ambiguous. V shed 0 bases and J shed 0 bases, with 5 bases lying between them. The CDR3 runs 14 residues. Per the germline V gene, CDR1 is SGDLS and CDR2 is YYNGEE. CDR3 sequence reads: CASSVAQSTDTQYF. CDR3 DNA: TGTGCCAGCAGCGTAGCACAGAGCACAGATACGCAGTATTTT.

The chain employs TRBV28 and TRBJ2-1; no firm D call. The CDR3 is 14 amino acids. The ends were cut back, 6 bases at V and 5 bases at J, with 14 bases in the middle. Germline CDR1 MDHEN, CDR2 SYDVKM. DNA of the CDR3: TGTGCCAGCAGACTAAACGACTGGAACAATGAGCAGTTCTTC. Amino acids: CASRLNDWNNEQFF.

The rearrangement links TRBV11-2 to TRBJ2-1, with 15 bases that match TRBD2. Looked up from germline, CDR1 is SGHAT and CDR2 is FQNNGV. The length of the CDR3 is 17 residues. The V and J ends lost 1 base and 9 bases, in that order; junction bases with no gene match: 7. This CDR3 is CASSLARTSGRAGEQFF. Written as DNA, the CDR3 is TGTGCCAGCAGCTTAGCCCGGACTAGCGGGAGGGCCGGTGAGCAGTTCTTC.

The chain uses TRBV6-5 and TRBJ2-7; 14 bases fit TRBD2. Trimming cost V 6 bases and J 1 base; bases outside gene matches: 2. This CDR3 is built from 15 residues. CDR1 is MNHEY and CDR2 is SVGAGI in the germline V gene. The CDR3 bases are TGTGCCAGCAGGAGACTAGCGGGGGGGTCCTACGAGCAGTACTTC. Amino acids: CASRRLAGGSYEQYF.

J is TRBJ1-3 and V is TRBV9; D is ambiguous. V dropped 4 bases and J dropped 16 bases, with 21 bases sitting between them. Looked up from germline, CDR1 is SGDLS and CDR2 is YYNGEE. The CDR3 consists of 13 residues. This CDR3 reads CASSFTTGQAPYF. The CDR3 DNA follows: TGTGCCAGCAGCTTCACCACGGGCCAGGCCCCCTATTTT.

The rearrangement links TRBV7-8 to TRBJ1-1; possibly TRBD1 for D (6 bases). The V end lost 5 bases, the J end lost 1 base, and 8 bases lay between the germline ends. This CDR3 contains 13 residues. CDR1 is SGHVS and CDR2 is FQNEAQ in the germline V gene. This chain's CDR3 is CASSQDRNTEAFF. CDR3 sequence (DNA): TGTGCCAGCAGCCAGGACAGGAACACTGAAGCTTTCTTT.

The CDR3 DNA is TGTGCCAGCAGTCCGGGGCGATCCGTCTATGGCTACACCTTC. It specifies CASSPGRSVYGYTF. V and J are TRBV9 and TRBJ1-2, with D perhaps TRBD1 (5 bases). Germline CDR1 SGDLS, CDR2 YYNGEE. CDR3 length: 14 residues. The V gene lost 5 bases and the J gene lost 4 bases, with 15 bases spanning the gap.

This chain links TRBV5-6 with TRBJ1-1; 8 bases fit TRBD1. CDR3 length: 16 amino acids. Germline V CDR1 and CDR2: SGHDT, YYEEEE. Trimming at V came to 4 bases and at J to 2 bases, leaving 10 bases not matched to a gene. CDR3 protein: CASSVGWTGLNTEAFF. The DNA for the CDR3 is TGTGCCAGCAGCGTAGGATGGACAGGGTTAAACACTGAAGCTTTCTTT.

This clone has just one count. V gene TRBV14 combines with J gene TRBJ1-3; no clear D. The germline gives CDR1 SGHDN, CDR2 FVKESK. The CDR3 has 15 amino acids. V lost 0 bases to trimming and J lost 4 bases, with 10 bases between them. CDR3 region: CASSQDKGYGNTIYF. In DNA form, the CDR3 reads TGTGCCAGCAGCCAAGATAAGGGTTACGGAAACACCATATATTTT.

This clone was seen only a few times. A junction boundary mismatches the germline segment, possibly from a read error. CDR3 residues: CASSESGTVVSGNTIYF. CDR3 bases: TGTGCCAGCAGTGAATCGGGGACAGTAGTCTCTGGAAACACCATATATTTT. This chain joins TRBV10-3 and TRBJ1-3, with TRBD1 identical over 7 bases. This CDR3 comprises 17 residues. Germline V gene sequence: CDR1 ENHRY, CDR2 SYGVKD.

The gene calls are TRBV28 and TRBJ1-5, with unresolved D. Trimming cost V 2 bases and J 2 bases, with 10 bases left between them. Germline CDR1 MDHEN, CDR2 SYDVKM. This CDR3 has 15 residues. In nucleotides, the CDR3 is TGTGCCAGCAGTTTAGGTCTTTGGGGCAATCAGCCCCAGCATTTT. It encodes CASSLGLWGNQPQHF. Combining the CDR3 with reference TRBV28 and TRBJ1-5 gives the whole variable domain DVKVTQSSRYLVKRTGEKVFLECVQDMDHENMFWYRQDPGLGLRLIYFSYDVKMKEKGDIPEGYSVSREKKERFSLILESASTNQTSMYLCASSLGLWGNQPQHFGDGTRLSIL.

The genes are TRBV28 and TRBJ1-2, with 8 bases aligning to TRBD1. This CDR3 comprises 14 residues. V lost 3 bases and J lost 4; bases outside the gene matches: 4. Germline V lookup: CDR1 MDHEN, CDR2 SYDVKM. CDR3 in amino acids: CASSLDRAVYGYTF. CDR3 DNA sequence: TGTGCCAGCAGTTTGGACAGGGCTGTCTATGGCTACACCTTC.

This chain joins TRBV14 and TRBJ2-5; D is ambiguous. Trimming took off 0 bases at V and 2 bases at J, with 16 bases between the two ends. There are 17 residues in the CDR3. Germline CDR1 and CDR2: SGHDN and FVKESK. The CDR3, as DNA: TGTGCCAGCAGCCAAGAATTCTTCAGGAAGGCGCAAGAGACCCAGTACTTC. Translating it yields CASSQEFFRKAQETQYF.